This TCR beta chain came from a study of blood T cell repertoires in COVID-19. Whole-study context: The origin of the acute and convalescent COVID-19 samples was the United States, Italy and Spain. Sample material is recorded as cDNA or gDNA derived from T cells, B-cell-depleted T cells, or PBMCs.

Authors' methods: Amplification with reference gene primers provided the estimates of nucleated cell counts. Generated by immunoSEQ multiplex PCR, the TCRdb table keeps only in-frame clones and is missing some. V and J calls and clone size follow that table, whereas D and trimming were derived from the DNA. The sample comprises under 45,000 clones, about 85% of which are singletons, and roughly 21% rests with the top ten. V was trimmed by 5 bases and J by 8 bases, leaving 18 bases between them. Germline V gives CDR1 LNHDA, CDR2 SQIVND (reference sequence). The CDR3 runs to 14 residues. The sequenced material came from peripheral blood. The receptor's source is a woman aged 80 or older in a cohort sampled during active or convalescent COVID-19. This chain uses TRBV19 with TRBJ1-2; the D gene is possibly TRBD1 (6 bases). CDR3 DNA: TGTGCCAGTAGTCCAGAACAGGGTGGAGAAGGCTACACCTTC. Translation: CASSPEQGGEGYTF.